This T cell receptor beta chain is from a study of shared clonotypes between healthy human individuals. CD45RO-negative cells were positively selected for CCR7, leaving out terminally differentiated effector memory CD45RA+ cells. Several immunoSEQ plates received, in even portions, the genomic DNA of each subset. Sequenced by immunoSEQ multiplex PCR; TCRdb stores in-frame clones only, minus some. The sample has about 750,000 clones, around 93% seen once. The V and J ends lost 5 bases and 4 bases, in that order; junction bases with no gene match: 5. This CDR3 region has 14 residues. Germline V gene data show CDR1 as PRHDT and CDR2 as FYEKMQ (reference sequence).

This chain connects TRBV13 to TRBJ1-2; the match to TRBD1 covers 9 bases. Sequences were obtained from naive CD8+ T cells sorted from blood. The TCR was taken from a man younger than 40 in good health. In nucleotides, the CDR3 is TGTGCCAGCAGCCACAGGGGGCTTAGCTATGGCTACACCTTC. Residues: CASSHRGLSYGYTF. The full variable domain, rest sourced from reference TRBV13 and TRBJ1-2, is AAGVIQSPRHLIKEKRETATLKCYPIPRHDTVYWYQQGPGQDPQFLISFYEKMQSDKGSIPDRFSAQQFSDYHSELNMSSLELGDSALYFCASSHRGLSYGYTFGSGTRLTVV.